This T cell receptor (beta chain) was observed in a study of early T cells in non-severe SARS-CoV-2 infection. The overall study: With bulk RNA from unsorted whole blood as input, sequencing yielded unpaired chains. Study-wide points: Matching results from VDJdb favored anti-spike CD8 responses, leaving private and CD4 specificities undetected.

Tagging with unique molecular identifiers was applied to individual cDNA molecules. TCRdb re-called the 5' RACE reads with MiXCR, one entry per CDR3 protein. The data hold 46,000 or so distinct CDR3 sequences, with roughly 7.3% observed a single time. The table lists this clonotype with many counts. Its target is not known. Trimming removed 3 bases from V and 5 bases from J; junction bases left unmatched: 4. This CDR3 is built from 15 residues. Germline CDR1 is MRHNA and CDR2 is SNTAGT. The specimen was whole blood. The receptor was isolated from an adult who was a healthcare worker with PCR-confirmed SARS-CoV-2 infection or an uninfected control (not recorded which). The chain uses TRBV6-4 and TRBJ1-5; 10 bases are a match to TRBD1. Written as DNA, the CDR3 is TGTGCCAGCAGTGAGGGGACAGGGGTGCATCAGCCCCAGCATTTT. This gives the protein CASSEGTGVHQPQHF.